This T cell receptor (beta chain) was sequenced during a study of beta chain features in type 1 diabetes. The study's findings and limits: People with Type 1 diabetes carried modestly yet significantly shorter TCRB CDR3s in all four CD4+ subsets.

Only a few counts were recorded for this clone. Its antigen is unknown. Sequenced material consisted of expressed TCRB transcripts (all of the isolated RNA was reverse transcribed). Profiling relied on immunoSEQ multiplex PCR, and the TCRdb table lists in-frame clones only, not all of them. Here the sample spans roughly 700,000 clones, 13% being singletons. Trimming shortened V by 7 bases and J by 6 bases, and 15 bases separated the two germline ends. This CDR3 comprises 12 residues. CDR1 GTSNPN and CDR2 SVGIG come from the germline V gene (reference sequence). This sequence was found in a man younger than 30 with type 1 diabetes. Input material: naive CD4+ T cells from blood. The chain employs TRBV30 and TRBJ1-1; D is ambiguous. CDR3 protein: CAFSPVKPEAFF. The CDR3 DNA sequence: TGTGCCTTTAGTCCGGTCAAACCTGAAGCTTTCTTT. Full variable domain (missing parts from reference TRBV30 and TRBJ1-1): SQTIHQWPATLVQPVGSPLSLECTVEGTSNPNLYWYRQAAGRGLQLLFYSVGIGQISSEVPQNLSASRPQDRQFILSSKKLLLSDSGFYLCAFSPVKPEAFFGQGTRLTVV.